The next 3 T cell receptor beta chains were all read from a single sample in a study of vaccination and CD4 T cells after COVID-19. Cultured CD4+ T cell DNA was sequenced using the Oncomine TCR Beta short-read assay. TCRdb recomputed calls from the PCR reads with MiXCR, one row per CDR3 protein. Of about 21,000 distinct CDR3 sequences listed, 55% to 70% are singletons. The treatment was: roughly 11-day PBMC culture with coronavirus spike peptide pools or control peptides (ViraFEST assay). Their cognate antigens are unknown. The source was CD4+ T cells from blood, cultured in vitro, collected after SARS-CoV-2 vaccination. The receptors stem from a human donor who had recovered from COVID-19.

The V gene is TRBV7-9, the J gene TRBJ2-2; D unresolved. Germline loops: CDR1 SEHNR, CDR2 FQNEAQ (reference sequence). The V end was cut by 7 bases, the J end by 5 bases, with 11 bases between. The CDR3 is 13 amino acids. The DNA for the CDR3 is TGTGCCAGCACCCTTTACGGGACCGGGGAGCTGTTTTTT. This gives the protein CASTLYGTGELFF. The entire variable domain, with the rest obtained from reference TRBV7-9 and TRBJ2-2, is as follows: DTGVSQNPRHKITKRGQNVTFRCDPISEHNRLYWYRQTLGQGPEFLTYFQNEAQLEKSRLLSDRFSAERPKGSFSTLEIQRTEQGDSAMYLCASTLYGTGELFFGEGSRLTVL.

The V call is TRBV12-3 or TRBV12-4, the J call TRBJ2-5, with D tentatively TRBD1 (7 bases). V lost 6 bases to trimming and J lost 2 bases, with 16 bases between them. The CDR3 has 15 amino acids. For the CDR3, the DNA is TGTGCCAGCAGCCCCCCAGGGGGGCGACAAGAGACCCAGTACTTC. It yields the protein CASSPPGGRQETQYF.

This clonotype was recorded a few times. V gene TRBV11-3 combines with J gene TRBJ1-1; D uncertain. This CDR3 has 15 amino acids. V dropped 4 bases and J dropped 2 bases, with 14 bases sitting between them. In germline, CDR1 is SGHNT, CDR2 YENEEA. Here the CDR3 reads CASSSWTDLNTEAFF. The CDR3 DNA sequence: TGTGCCAGCAGCTCCTGGACTGACCTTAACACTGAAGCTTTCTTT.